This note documents a single T cell receptor (beta chain) sequence. The antigen is not known. It was with 60 Vbeta and 13 Jbeta primers that the PCR ran. The data were produced by immunoSEQ multiplex PCR, yet TCRdb's version contains in-frame clones alone and is incomplete. Its listing shows about 110,000 clones. This sample stems from a study of cytomegalovirus exposure and HLA in healthy donors. Overall study results and limits: Most CMV-associated TCR beta chains were later found to appear HLA-restricted.

Trimming shortened V by 7 bases and J by 4 bases, and 16 bases separated the two germline ends. Germline-derived CDR1 and CDR2 are MNHNS and SASEGT. The CDR3 contains 14 residues. The material sequenced was PBMCs. This TCR was sampled from a man aged 30 to 45 in good health and CMV-seronegative. V and J are TRBV6-1 and TRBJ1-1; D may be TRBD1 (5 bases). CDR3 in DNA: TGTGCCAGCATCTCGACCCGGAGGGGCACTGAAGCTTTCTTT. This sequence encodes CASISTRRGTEAFF.